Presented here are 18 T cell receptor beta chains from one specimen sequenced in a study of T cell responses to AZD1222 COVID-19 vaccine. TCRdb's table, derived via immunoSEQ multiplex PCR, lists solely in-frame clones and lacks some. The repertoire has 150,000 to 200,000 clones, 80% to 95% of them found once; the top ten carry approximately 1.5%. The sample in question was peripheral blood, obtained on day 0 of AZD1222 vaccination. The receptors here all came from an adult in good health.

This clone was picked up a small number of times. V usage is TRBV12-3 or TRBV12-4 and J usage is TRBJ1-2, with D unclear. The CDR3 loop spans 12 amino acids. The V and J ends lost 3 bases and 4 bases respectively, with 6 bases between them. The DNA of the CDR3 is TGTGCCAGCAGTTTGACGACCTATGGCTACACCTTC. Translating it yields CASSLTTYGYTF.

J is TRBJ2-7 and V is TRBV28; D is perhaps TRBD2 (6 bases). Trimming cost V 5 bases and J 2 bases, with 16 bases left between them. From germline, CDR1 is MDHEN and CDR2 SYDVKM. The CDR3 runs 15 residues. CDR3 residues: CASSPGTPGTYEQYF. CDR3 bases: TGTGCCAGCAGTCCCGGGACTCCAGGGACCTACGAGCAGTACTTC. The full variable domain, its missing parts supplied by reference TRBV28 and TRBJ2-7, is DVKVTQSSRYLVKRTGEKVFLECVQDMDHENMFWYRQDPGLGLRLIYFSYDVKMKEKGDIPEGYSVSREKKERFSLILESASTNQTSMYLCASSPGTPGTYEQYFGPGTRLTVT.

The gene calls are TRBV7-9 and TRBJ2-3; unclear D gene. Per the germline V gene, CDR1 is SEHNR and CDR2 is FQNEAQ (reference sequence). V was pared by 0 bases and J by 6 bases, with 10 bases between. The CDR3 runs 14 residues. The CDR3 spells CASSLAVGRDTQYF. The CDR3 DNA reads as TGTGCCAGCAGCTTAGCCGTAGGGCGGGATACGCAGTATTTT.

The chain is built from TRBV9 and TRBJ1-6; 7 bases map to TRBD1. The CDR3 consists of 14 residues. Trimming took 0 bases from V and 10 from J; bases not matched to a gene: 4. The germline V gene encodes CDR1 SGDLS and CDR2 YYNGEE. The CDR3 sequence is CASSVVGGKSPLHF. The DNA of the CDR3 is TGTGCCAGCAGCGTAGTAGGGGGCAAATCACCCCTCCACTTT.

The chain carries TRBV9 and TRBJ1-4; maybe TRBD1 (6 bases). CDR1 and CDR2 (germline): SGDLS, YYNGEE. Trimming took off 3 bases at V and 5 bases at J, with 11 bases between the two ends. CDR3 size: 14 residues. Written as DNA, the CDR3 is TGTGCCAGCAGCGCAGGGGACTTCAATGAAAAACTGTTTTTT. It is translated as CASSAGDFNEKLFF.

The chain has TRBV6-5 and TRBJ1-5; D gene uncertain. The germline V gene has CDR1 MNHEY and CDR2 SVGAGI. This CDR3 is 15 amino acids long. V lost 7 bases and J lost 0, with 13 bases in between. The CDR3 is CASTPTQYSNQPQHF. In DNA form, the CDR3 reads TGTGCCAGCACCCCAACACAGTATAGCAATCAGCCCCAGCATTTT.

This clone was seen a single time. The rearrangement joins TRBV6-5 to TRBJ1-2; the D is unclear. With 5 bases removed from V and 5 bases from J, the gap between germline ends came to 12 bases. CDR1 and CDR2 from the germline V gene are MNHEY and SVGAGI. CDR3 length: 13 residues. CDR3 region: CASSPDPAYGYTF. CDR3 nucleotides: TGTGCCAGCAGTCCCGACCCCGCATATGGCTACACCTTC.

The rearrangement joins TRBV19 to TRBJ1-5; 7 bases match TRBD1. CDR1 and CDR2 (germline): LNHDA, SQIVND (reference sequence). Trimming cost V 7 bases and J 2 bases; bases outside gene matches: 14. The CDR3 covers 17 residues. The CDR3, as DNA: TGTGCCAGTACCCCAGAGACAGGGCGTATCGGCAATCAGCCCCAGCATTTT. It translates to CASTPETGRIGNQPQHF.

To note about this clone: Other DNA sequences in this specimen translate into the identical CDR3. The CDR3 region has the DNA TGCGCCAGCAGACAGGGGGCGAACACTGAAGCTTTCTTT. Translated: CASRQGANTEAFF. V usage is TRBV5-1 and J usage is TRBJ1-1, with 9 bases matching TRBD1. The germline V gene encodes CDR1 SGHRS and CDR2 YFSETQ. The CDR3 is made up of 13 amino acids. Trimming at V came to 5 bases and at J to 1 base, leaving 0 bases not matched to a gene.

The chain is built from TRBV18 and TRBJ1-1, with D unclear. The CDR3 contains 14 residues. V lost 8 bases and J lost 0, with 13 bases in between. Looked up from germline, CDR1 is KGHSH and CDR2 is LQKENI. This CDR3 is CASTARELNTEAFF. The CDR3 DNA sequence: TGTGCCAGCACAGCACGGGAGTTGAACACTGAAGCTTTCTTT.

CDR3 nucleotides: TGCGCCAGCAGCTTGTCTTCTTTGCCACAGGAGTATTTT. Its translation is CASSLSSLPQEYF. The rearrangement links TRBV5-1 to TRBJ2-3; a weak D match, TRBD1 (5 bases). With 1 base removed from V and 13 bases from J, the gap between germline ends came to 16 bases. The germline V gene encodes CDR1 SGHRS and CDR2 YFSETQ. The CDR3 covers 13 residues.

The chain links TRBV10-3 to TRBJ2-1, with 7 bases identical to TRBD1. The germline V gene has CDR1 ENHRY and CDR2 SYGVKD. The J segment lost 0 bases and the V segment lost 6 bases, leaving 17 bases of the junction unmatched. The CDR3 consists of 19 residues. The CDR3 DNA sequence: TGTGCCATCAGCCCACAGGGGCGTACAAGTCCCAGCTCCTACAATGAGCAGTTCTTC. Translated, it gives CAISPQGRTSPSSYNEQFF.

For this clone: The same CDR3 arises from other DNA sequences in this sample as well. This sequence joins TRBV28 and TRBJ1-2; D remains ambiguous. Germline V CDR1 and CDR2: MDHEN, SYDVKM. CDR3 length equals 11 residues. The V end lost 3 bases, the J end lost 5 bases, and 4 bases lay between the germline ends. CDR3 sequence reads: CASSFGYGYTF. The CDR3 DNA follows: TGTGCCAGCAGTTTCGGGTATGGCTACACCTTC.

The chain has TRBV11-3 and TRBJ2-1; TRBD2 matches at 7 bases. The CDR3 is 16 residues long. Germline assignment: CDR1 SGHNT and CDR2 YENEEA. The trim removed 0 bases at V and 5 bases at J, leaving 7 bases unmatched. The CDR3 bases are TGTGCCAGCAGCTTAGATTCCTGGGGGGGGGACAATGAGCAGTTCTTC. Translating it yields CASSLDSWGGDNEQFF. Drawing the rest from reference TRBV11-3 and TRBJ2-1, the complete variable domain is EAGVVQSPRYKIIEKKQPVAFWCNPISGHNTLYWYLQNLGQGPELLIRYENEEAVDDSQLPKDRFSAERLKGVDSTLKIQPAELGDSAVYLCASSLDSWGGDNEQFFGPGTRLTVL.

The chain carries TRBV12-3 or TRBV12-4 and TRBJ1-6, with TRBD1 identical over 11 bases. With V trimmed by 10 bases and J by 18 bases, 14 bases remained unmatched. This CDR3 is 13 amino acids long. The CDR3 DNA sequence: TGTGCCATCGTCACACCGGGACAGGGGGTTAGCCACTTT. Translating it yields CAIVTPGQGVSHF.

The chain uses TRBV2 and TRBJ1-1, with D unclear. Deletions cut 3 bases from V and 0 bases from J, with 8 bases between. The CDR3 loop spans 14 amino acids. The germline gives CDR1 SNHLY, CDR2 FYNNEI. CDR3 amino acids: CASSELFLNTEAFF. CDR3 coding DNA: TGTGCCAGCAGTGAGTTGTTTCTGAACACTGAAGCTTTCTTT.

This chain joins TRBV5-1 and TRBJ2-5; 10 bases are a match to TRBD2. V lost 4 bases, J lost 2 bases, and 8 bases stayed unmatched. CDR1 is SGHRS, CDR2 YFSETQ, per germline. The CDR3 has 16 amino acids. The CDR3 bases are TGCGCCAGCAGCCCCTCTAGCGGGGGCCAACAAGAGACCCAGTACTTC. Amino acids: CASSPSSGGQQETQYF.

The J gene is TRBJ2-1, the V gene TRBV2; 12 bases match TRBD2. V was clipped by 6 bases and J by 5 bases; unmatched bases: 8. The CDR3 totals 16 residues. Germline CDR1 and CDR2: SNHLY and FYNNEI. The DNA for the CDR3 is TGTGCCAGCAGCTATTCACCTAGCGGGGGGGACAATGAGCAGTTCTTC. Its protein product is CASSYSPSGGDNEQFF.